This T cell receptor beta chain was obtained from a study of T-cell reconstitution after alpha-beta-depleted transplantation in children. With V trimmed by 9 bases and J by 9 bases, 14 bases remained unmatched. From germline, CDR1 is SGHKS and CDR2 YYEKEE (reference sequence). CDR3 length: 14 residues. The TCRbeta library incorporated unique molecular identifiers. Using its own MiXCR run on the PCR reads, TCRdb lists one record per CDR3 protein. The repertoire holds approximately 150,000 distinct CDR3 sequences, with about 8.8% as singletons. The sequenced sample was PBMCs, mostly from graft donor cells, obtained 180 days after TCRalphabeta/CD19-depleted stem cell transplant. This receptor was taken from a female patient between 2 and 15 years old who had a stem cell transplant for congenital amegakaryocytic thrombocytopenia, so the T cells may come from the graft donor. The V and J genes are TRBV5-5 and TRBJ2-2, with 7 bases that match TRBD1. CDR3 amino acids: CAMGQGQTHRELFF. CDR3 sequence (DNA): TGTGCCATGGGCCAGGGACAGACCCACCGGGAGCTGTTTTTT.